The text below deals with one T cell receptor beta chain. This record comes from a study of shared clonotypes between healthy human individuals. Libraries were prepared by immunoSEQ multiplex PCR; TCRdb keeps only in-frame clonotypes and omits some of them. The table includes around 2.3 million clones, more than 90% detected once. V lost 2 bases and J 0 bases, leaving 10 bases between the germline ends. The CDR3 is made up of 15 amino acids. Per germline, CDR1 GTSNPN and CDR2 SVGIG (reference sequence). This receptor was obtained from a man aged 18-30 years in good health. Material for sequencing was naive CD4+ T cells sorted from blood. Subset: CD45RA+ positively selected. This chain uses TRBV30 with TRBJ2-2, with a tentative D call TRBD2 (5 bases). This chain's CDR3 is CAWSRAGANTGELFF. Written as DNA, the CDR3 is TGTGCCTGGAGTAGGGCCGGGGCGAACACCGGGGAGCTGTTTTTT. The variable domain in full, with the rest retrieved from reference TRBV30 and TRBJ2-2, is SQTIHQWPATLVQPVGSPLSLECTVEGTSNPNLYWYRQAAGRGLQLLFYSVGIGQISSEVPQNLSASRPQDRQFILSSKKLLLSDSGFYLCAWSRAGANTGELFFGEGSRLTVL.